This entry describes one T cell receptor beta chain. Germline assignment: CDR1 SGHAT and CDR2 FQNNGV. J was trimmed by 0 bases and V by 6 bases; bases with no gene match: 5. This CDR3 is built from 15 residues. The source of the sample is a study of blood T cell repertoires in COVID-19. Original methodology: Estimated nucleated cell counts came from reference gene primer amplification. Assay: immunoSEQ multiplex PCR; the TCRdb copy retains only in-frame clones and omits some. The DNA was the basis for D and trimming; V, J and clone size are from that table. The sample records around 270,000 clones, approximately 85% being singletons. The age range of participants was about 18 to 100 years, with residence in around 22 US areas.

The sequence was collected from a woman under 40 who had recovered from COVID-19. The sample taken for sequencing was PBMCs or T cells enriched from blood (not recorded which). The V gene is TRBV11-2, the J gene TRBJ1-1; 9 bases map to TRBD1. This CDR3 is CASSSGTGLNTEAFF. The CDR3 DNA reads TGTGCCAGCAGTTCCGGGACAGGGCTGAACACTGAAGCTTTCTTT.